What follows are 29 T cell receptor beta chains derived from one specimen sequenced in a study of shared clonotypes between healthy human individuals (dated by TCRdb to about 2020). CD8 naive samples were obtained by positive selection for CCR7 among CD45RO-negative cells, yielding a CD45RA+CCR7+ population from which TemRA cells were excluded. The method was the immunoSEQ multiplex PCR assay. TCRdb stores this immuneACCESS table with in-frame sequences only. Part of the clones is absent; in the studies checked, under half of the shortfall reflects unresolved V genes, and no reason is known for the rest. A total of hundreds of thousands of clones appear in this sample, 92% of them only once. Jointly, the top ten make up approximately 22% of the sample. Sequenced sample: naive CD8+ T cells sorted from blood. This sample's cell subset or site label indicates: CD45RA+CCR7+. The receptors derive from a man aged 25 to 45 in good health.

The rearrangement joins TRBV11-2 to TRBJ2-7, with a weak D call TRBD1 (6 bases). This CDR3 has 12 amino acids. Trimming cost V 5 bases and J 3 bases, with 8 bases left between them. Germline V lookup: CDR1 SGHAT, CDR2 FQNNGV. CDR3 in DNA: TGTGCCAGCAGCAGAGGGGGCTACGAGCAGTACTTC. Its protein is CASSRGGYEQYF.

The gene calls are TRBV5-5 and TRBJ2-7; D is unresolved. The V end lost 0 bases, the J end lost 2 bases, and 6 bases lay between the germline ends. Germline lookup yields CDR1 SGHKS and CDR2 YYEKEE (reference sequence). This CDR3 comprises 13 residues. CDR3 region: CASSLVVPYEQYF. The CDR3 DNA follows: TGTGCCAGCAGCTTGGTGGTTCCCTACGAGCAGTACTTC.

V gene TRBV27 combines with J gene TRBJ2-7; TRBD2 agrees at 7 bases. The germline CDR1 and CDR2 sequences are MNHEY and SMNVEV (reference sequence). The CDR3 loop spans 14 amino acids. The trim removed 2 bases at V and 4 bases at J, leaving 5 bases unmatched. The CDR3 nucleotides read TGTGCCAGCAGTTTAGCGGGAGAGTGGTACGAGCAGTACTTC. The encoded protein is CASSLAGEWYEQYF.

This clone appeared once. The chain combines TRBV7-2 with TRBJ2-7; D is undetermined. CDR1 and CDR2 from the germline V gene are SGHTA and FQGNSA. Trimming removed 5 bases at V and 2 bases at J, with 19 bases between. The CDR3 extends over 16 amino acids. The CDR3 reads CASSLSTGFGPYEQYF. The DNA for the CDR3 is TGTGCCAGCAGCCTCTCAACGGGTTTCGGTCCCTACGAGCAGTACTTC.

V is TRBV15 and J is TRBJ2-3; 8 positions match TRBD1. Germline CDR1 reads LNHNV; CDR2 reads YYDKDF (reference sequence). The CDR3 is 17 residues long. V trimming: 2 bases; J trimming: 2 bases; junction bases outside the gene matches: 9. The DNA of the CDR3 is TGTGCCACCAGCAGACTCCCGGGACAGGTTATCACAGATACGCAGTATTTT. Its protein is CATSRLPGQVITDTQYF.

The V call is TRBV7-2, the J call TRBJ2-5; 10 bases match TRBD2. The length of the CDR3 is 16 residues. The germline V gene has CDR1 SGHTA and CDR2 FQGNSA. Trimming at V came to 4 bases and at J to 6 bases, leaving 11 bases not matched to a gene. CDR3 residues: CASSSPSGSILKTQYF. For the CDR3, the DNA is TGTGCCAGCAGCTCACCTAGCGGGAGTATATTGAAGACCCAGTACTTC.

V is TRBV7-2 and J is TRBJ1-1; D remains ambiguous. V gave up 5 bases and J gave up 4 bases, with 8 bases separating them. CDR3 length: 12 residues. Germline lookup yields CDR1 SGHTA and CDR2 FQGNSA. The CDR3 coding sequence is TGTGCCAGCAGCGCCGGATTCACTGAAGCTTTCTTT. Translated: CASSAGFTEAFF.

Only a few counts were recorded for this clone. A junction boundary mismatches the germline segment, possibly from a read error. The chain has TRBV12-5 and TRBJ1-1; D is ambiguous. CDR1 and CDR2 (germline): LGHNT, FRNRAP. The CDR3 runs to 14 residues. CDR3 in DNA: TGTGCTAGTGCCGTGGCTGCTTCGAACGCTGAAGCTTTCTTT. Amino acid sequence: CASAVAASNAEAFF.

CDR3 amino acids: CASSFRGGAAPNEQFF. CDR3 bases: TGTGCCAGTAGTTTCAGGGGAGGAGCGGCGCCCAATGAGCAGTTCTTC. The chain recombines TRBV19 with TRBJ2-1; perhaps D is TRBD1 or TRBD2 (6 bases each). Looked up from germline, CDR1 is LNHDA and CDR2 is SQIVND (reference sequence). The V and J ends lost 5 bases and 6 bases respectively, with 20 bases between them. This CDR3 region has 16 residues.

The chain carries TRBV5-8 and TRBJ1-3; D is ambiguous. V gave up 3 bases and J gave up 2 bases, with 12 bases separating them. Germline V gene sequence: CDR1 SGHTS, CDR2 YDEGEE. There are 15 residues in the CDR3. The CDR3 loop is CASSWIGGTGNTIYF. CDR3 nucleotides: TGTGCCAGCAGCTGGATTGGAGGCACTGGAAACACCATATATTTT.

The rearrangement joins TRBV4-3 to TRBJ2-1; no definite D call. V was clipped by 1 base and J by 1 base, with 8 bases between them. The CDR3 runs to 15 residues. Germline CDR1 and CDR2: LGHNA and YSLEER. The CDR3 DNA sequence: TGCGCCAGCAGCCAAGGCGGAGCTTCCTACAATGAGCAGTTCTTC. It is translated as CASSQGGASYNEQFF.

The rearrangement links TRBV9 to TRBJ1-3; D might be TRBD1 (6 bases). The CDR3 runs to 15 residues. Germline values: CDR1 SGDLS, CDR2 YYNGEE. The V gene lost 0 bases and the J gene lost 2 bases, with 9 bases spanning the gap. The DNA for the CDR3 is TGTGCCAGCAGCGTAGTGGGGGGCCCTGGAAACACCATATATTTT. Protein: CASSVVGGPGNTIYF.

Notes on this clone: Other DNA sequences in the sample encode the same CDR3. The V gene is TRBV5-1, the J gene TRBJ1-2, with TRBD1 matching over 10 bases. CDR3 size: 14 residues. The V gene end was trimmed by 4 bases and the J gene end by 6 bases; junction bases not matched to a gene: 6. Looked up from germline, CDR1 is SGHRS and CDR2 is YFSETQ. The CDR3 region has the DNA TGCGCCAGCAGCACTGCCGGGACAGGGGATGGCTACACCTTC. Protein product: CASSTAGTGDGYTF.

The J gene is TRBJ1-1, the V gene TRBV9; 7 nucleotides align to TRBD1. Germline V lookup: CDR1 SGDLS, CDR2 YYNGEE. There are 17 residues in the CDR3. V lost 1 base and J lost 2; bases outside the gene matches: 11. The CDR3 sequence: CASSVPNPQGPNTEAFF. In DNA form, the CDR3 reads TGTGCCAGCAGCGTACCGAACCCACAGGGGCCAAACACTGAAGCTTTCTTT.

This chain connects TRBV29-1 to TRBJ2-7; the D gene is possibly TRBD2 (7 bases). The CDR3 contains 15 residues. Germline V gene lookup returns CDR1 SQVTM and CDR2 ANQGSEA. The germline V and J ends were trimmed by 5 bases and 4 bases, with 21 bases remaining between them. CDR3 sequence reads: CSVSSGGQITYEQYF. CDR3 nucleotide sequence: TGCAGCGTTTCCTCGGGGGGCCAGATTACTTACGAGCAGTACTTC.

A note on this clone: The sample holds other DNA sequences that translate to the same CDR3. The genes are TRBV27 and TRBJ2-7; D is undetermined. The CDR3 sequence is 11 residues long. With 3 bases removed from V and 6 bases from J, the gap between germline ends came to 6 bases. Looked up from germline, CDR1 is MNHEY and CDR2 is SMNVEV (reference sequence). The CDR3: CASSFGGEQYF. CDR3 DNA sequence: TGTGCCAGCAGTTTTGGCGGCGAGCAGTACTTC.

This chain joins TRBV4-1 and TRBJ1-1, with no clear D. In germline, CDR1 is MGHRA, CDR2 YSYEKL. The CDR3 totals 13 residues. Trimming took off 1 base at V and 6 bases at J, with 9 bases between the two ends. The chain's CDR3 is CASSQGDLAEAFF. The CDR3 DNA reads as TGCGCCAGCAGCCAAGGTGATCTGGCTGAAGCTTTCTTT.

The V and J genes are TRBV19 and TRBJ2-1; D is perhaps TRBD2 (5 bases). Germline CDR1 LNHDA, CDR2 SQIVND (reference sequence). V gave up 1 base and J gave up 8 bases, with 21 bases separating them. The CDR3 covers 17 residues. CDR3 sequence (DNA): TGTGCCAGTAGTATAGTCCCGGCGACGGTAAAGGGAGATGAGCAGTTCTTC. Its translation: CASSIVPATVKGDEQFF.

The rearrangement links TRBV5-4 to TRBJ2-7; 9 bases align to TRBD2. CDR1 is SGHNT, CDR2 YYREEE, per germline (reference sequence). J was trimmed by 0 bases and V by 2 bases; bases with no gene match: 0. The CDR3 has 14 residues. Written as DNA, the CDR3 is TGTGCCAGCAGCTTTAGCGGGAGCTCCTACGAGCAGTACTTC. It is translated as CASSFSGSSYEQYF.

This clone was detected once. V and J are TRBV5-1 and TRBJ2-3; D is unresolved. This CDR3 spans 17 amino acids. Trimming took 3 bases from V and 4 from J, leaving 21 bases between them. The germline gives CDR1 SGHRS, CDR2 YFSETQ. This chain's CDR3 is CASSSTIVGSAADTQYF. In DNA, the CDR3 is TGCGCCAGCAGCTCGACCATAGTCGGGTCGGCGGCAGATACGCAGTATTTT.

This sequence joins TRBV7-9 and TRBJ2-2; weak D call: TRBD2 (5 bases). The CDR3 is 14 residues long. Germline CDR1 reads SEHNR; CDR2 reads FQNEAQ (reference sequence). The V gene lost 10 bases and the J gene lost 4 bases, with 16 bases spanning the gap. Written as DNA, the CDR3 is TGTGCCACCACCGGACTCCAGCCCACCGGGGAGCTGTTTTTT. Residues: CATTGLQPTGELFF.

This rearrangement joins TRBV2 to TRBJ1-1; possible D gene TRBD1, 6 bases. Germline V lookup: CDR1 SNHLY, CDR2 FYNNEI. There are 13 residues in the CDR3. The V end was cut by 9 bases, the J end by 4 bases, with 15 bases between. This CDR3 reads CARRRQEITEAFF. CDR3 sequence (DNA): TGTGCCAGAAGAAGACAGGAGATCACTGAAGCTTTCTTT.

The chain uses TRBV7-9 and TRBJ1-1; TRBD1 aligns across 11 bases. Losses at the gene ends were 5 bases for V and 1 base for J; bases not matched to a gene: 6. Germline CDR1 reads SEHNR; CDR2 reads FQNEAQ (reference sequence). The CDR3 consists of 16 residues. The CDR3 here is CASSPSDRGPNTEAFF. The DNA of the CDR3 is TGTGCCAGCAGCCCCTCGGACAGGGGGCCGAACACTGAAGCTTTCTTT.

This clone is a singleton in its sample. In the same sample, other DNA sequences code for this CDR3. V is TRBV5-1 and J is TRBJ2-5; no definite D call. Germline assignment: CDR1 SGHRS and CDR2 YFSETQ. Trimming left V 4 bases short and J 2 bases short, with 6 bases between. This CDR3 is built from 12 residues. The CDR3, as DNA: TGCGCCAGCAGCCGCAATCAAGAGACCCAGTACTTC. Its protein product is CASSRNQETQYF.

The chain joins TRBV19 to TRBJ1-2; D not certain. V lost 10 bases to trimming and J lost 2 bases, with 11 bases between them. The CDR3 spans 12 residues. Germline CDR1 is LNHDA and CDR2 is SQIVND (reference sequence). The CDR3 DNA reads as TGTGCCACCTCGCCAAGAAACTATGGCTACACCTTC. It codes for CATSPRNYGYTF.

This chain uses TRBV10-2 with TRBJ2-4; TRBD1 might be the D (6 bases). Trimming cost V 6 bases and J 2 bases, with 8 bases left between them. Germline CDR1 reads WSHSY; CDR2 reads SAAADI. This CDR3 has 13 amino acids. The CDR3 coding sequence is TGCGCCAGCAGGGGGGACACCAAAAACATTCAGTACTTC. It yields the protein CASRGDTKNIQYF.

The genes are TRBV27 and TRBJ2-1; the D is unclear. The CDR3 spans 14 residues. With 6 bases removed from V and 0 bases from J, the gap between germline ends came to 9 bases. Germline lookup yields CDR1 MNHEY and CDR2 SMNVEV (reference sequence). The CDR3 nucleotides read TGTGCCAGCAGCCCTGAGGCCTCCTACAATGAGCAGTTCTTC. Amino acid sequence: CASSPEASYNEQFF.

This sequence joins TRBV7-2 and TRBJ1-1; D might be TRBD1 (5 bases). Looked up from germline, CDR1 is SGHTA and CDR2 is FQGNSA. V was trimmed by 3 bases and J by 6 bases, leaving 11 bases between them. The CDR3 consists of 13 residues. The CDR3 sequence is CASSLSGTPEAFF. The CDR3 nucleotides are TGTGCCAGCAGCTTGAGTGGGACGCCTGAAGCTTTCTTT.

This chain uses TRBV14 with TRBJ2-2; D is ambiguous. CDR1 is SGHDN and CDR2 is FVKESK in the germline V gene. The CDR3 loop spans 13 amino acids. Trimming cost V 2 bases and J 6 bases, with 7 bases left between them. The CDR3: CASSQIGSGELFF. The CDR3 DNA reads as TGTGCCAGCAGCCAAATAGGCTCCGGGGAGCTGTTTTTT.